The clone carrying this T cell receptor (beta chain) showed up just a few times. Its antigen is undetermined. Profiling relied on immunoSEQ multiplex PCR, and the TCRdb table lists in-frame clones only, not all of them. The table records about 1,600 clones, 15% to 20% of them present only once. Between about 2014 and 2018, patients underwent resection in Japan or China. These data originate in a study of immune evolution from preneoplasia to lung adenocarcinoma. Study context: HLA loss of heterozygosity: 7% AIS, about 15% MIA, over 25% ADC, none AAH. Study findings and constraints: Top clone frequencies peaked in normal lung, apparently declining through invasive adenocarcinoma.

Germline CDR1 SGHTA, CDR2 FQGNSA. CDR3 size: 13 residues. V lost 4 bases and J lost 7, with 11 bases in between. The sequenced sample consisted of FFPE invasive lung adenocarcinoma tissue. The V gene is TRBV7-2, the J gene TRBJ1-5; D is undetermined. This TCR was recovered from a person aged 50 or older with lung adenocarcinoma. In DNA form, the CDR3 reads TGTGCCAGCAGCTCTGTCAGCGGCCAGCCCCAGCATTTT. Translated, it gives CASSSVSGQPQHF.